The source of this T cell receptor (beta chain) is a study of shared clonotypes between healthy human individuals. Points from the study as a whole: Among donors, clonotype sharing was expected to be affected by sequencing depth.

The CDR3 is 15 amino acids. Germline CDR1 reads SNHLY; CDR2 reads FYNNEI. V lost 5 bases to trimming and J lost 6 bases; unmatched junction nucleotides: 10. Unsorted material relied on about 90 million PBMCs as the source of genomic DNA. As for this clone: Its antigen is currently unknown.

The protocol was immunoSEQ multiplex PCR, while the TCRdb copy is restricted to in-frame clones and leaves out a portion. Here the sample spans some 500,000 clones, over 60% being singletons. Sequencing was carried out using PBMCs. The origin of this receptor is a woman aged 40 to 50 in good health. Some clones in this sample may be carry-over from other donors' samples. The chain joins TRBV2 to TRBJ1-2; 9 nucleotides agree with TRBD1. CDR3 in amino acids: CASSLSRQGVDGYTF. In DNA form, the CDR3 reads TGTGCCAGCAGTCTTTCCAGACAGGGGGTGGATGGCTACACCTTC.